A single sample gave rise to the 7 T cell receptor beta chains below, sequenced in a study of blood T cell repertoires in COVID-19. TCRdb's copy holds only in-frame clones and misses some; the assay was immunoSEQ multiplex PCR. The sample lists approximately 50,000 clones; roughly 85% were seen once. Source material: peripheral blood. The receptors originated from a human donor in a cohort sampled during active COVID-19.

The genes are TRBV10-1 and TRBJ2-1; weak D call: TRBD2 (5 bases). The CDR3 has 12 amino acids. Trimming removed 8 bases from V and 5 bases from J, with 10 bases in between. CDR1 and CDR2 (germline): WNHNN, SYGVQD (reference sequence). The CDR3 coding sequence is TGCGCCAGCGGGGAGCAGAACAATGAGCAGTTCTTC. It is translated as CASGEQNNEQFF.

The chain uses TRBV19 and TRBJ2-3; 9 nucleotides match TRBD2. Trimming took 3 bases from V and 6 from J; bases not matched to a gene: 4. This CDR3 has 14 amino acids. CDR1 and CDR2 from the germline V gene are LNHDA and SQIVND (reference sequence). The CDR3 coding sequence is TGTGCCAGTAGTATGCGGGGGGGCCGGGATACGCAGTATTTT. Its translation is CASSMRGGRDTQYF.

This chain uses TRBV5-4 with TRBJ2-1, with 9 nucleotides matching TRBD1. In germline, CDR1 is SGHNT, CDR2 YYREEE (reference sequence). This CDR3 has 13 residues. V was pared by 4 bases and J by 8 bases, with 4 bases of the junction left unmatched. CDR3 bases: TGTGCCAGCAGCCCTGGGACAGGGTATGAGCAGTTCTTC. Residues: CASSPGTGYEQFF.

The V and J genes are TRBV7-2 and TRBJ2-1, with D perhaps matching TRBD2 (5 bases). Germline CDR1 reads SGHTA; CDR2 reads FQGNSA. The length of the CDR3 is 15 residues. V gave up 8 bases and J gave up 9 bases, with 23 bases separating them. CDR3 sequence: CASRRGSARGREQFF. CDR3 bases: TGTGCCAGCCGTCGAGGGAGCGCCCGTGGGCGTGAGCAGTTCTTC.

The chain is built from TRBV10-3 and TRBJ1-5; unclear D gene. The CDR3 consists of 15 residues. Germline CDR1 ENHRY, CDR2 SYGVKD. V was cut by 4 bases and J by 2 bases, with 12 bases left in between. The CDR3 loop is CAISGEGRGNQPQHF. CDR3 DNA sequence: TGTGCCATCAGTGGGGAGGGAAGGGGCAATCAGCCCCAGCATTTT.

CDR3 coding DNA: TGCAGTGCTACAGGGGCTGGGGAGCAGTACTTC. As protein: CSATGAGEQYF. This chain connects TRBV20-1 to TRBJ2-7, with D perhaps matching TRBD1 (6 bases). CDR1 and CDR2 from the germline V gene are DFQATT and SNEGSKA (reference sequence). V was trimmed by 4 bases and J by 7 bases, leaving 11 bases between them. The CDR3 sequence is 11 residues long.

The chain links TRBV5-1 to TRBJ2-7; 10 nucleotides match TRBD1. J gave up 3 bases and V 4 bases, and 7 bases lay outside the gene matches. This CDR3 comprises 15 residues. Germline values: CDR1 SGHRS, CDR2 YFSETQ. CDR3 sequence reads: CASSINRDRGYEQYF. The DNA of the CDR3 is TGCGCCAGCAGCATCAACCGGGACAGGGGCTACGAGCAGTACTTC.